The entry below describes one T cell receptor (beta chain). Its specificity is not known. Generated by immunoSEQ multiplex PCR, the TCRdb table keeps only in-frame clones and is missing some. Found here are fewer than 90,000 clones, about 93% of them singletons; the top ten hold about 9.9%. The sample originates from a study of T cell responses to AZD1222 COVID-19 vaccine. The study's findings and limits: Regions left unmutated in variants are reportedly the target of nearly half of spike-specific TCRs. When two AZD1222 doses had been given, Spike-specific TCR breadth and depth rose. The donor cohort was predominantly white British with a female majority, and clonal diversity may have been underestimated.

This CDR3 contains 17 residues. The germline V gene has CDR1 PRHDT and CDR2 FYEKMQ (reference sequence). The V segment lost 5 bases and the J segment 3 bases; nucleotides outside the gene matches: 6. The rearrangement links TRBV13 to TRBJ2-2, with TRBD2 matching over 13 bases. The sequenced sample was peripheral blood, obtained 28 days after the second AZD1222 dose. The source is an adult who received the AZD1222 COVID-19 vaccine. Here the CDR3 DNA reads TGTGCCAGCAGCCCTCGACTAGCGGGAGGTGACACCGGGGAGCTGTTTTTT. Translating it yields CASSPRLAGGDTGELFF.